These 8 T cell receptor beta chains share one sample of origin, sequenced in a study of PD-1 blockade in mismatch repair-deficient tumors. Clones were read by immunoSEQ multiplex PCR, and TCRdb kept only the in-frame ones, dropping some. The sample lists 80,000 to 130,000 clones; 82% were seen once. The starting material was peripheral blood, obtained 35 to 37 weeks after starting pembrolizumab. The receptors were sampled from an adult with mismatch repair-deficient cancer.

V usage is TRBV19 and J usage is TRBJ1-1; D is uncertain. Per the germline V gene, CDR1 is LNHDA and CDR2 is SQIVND (reference sequence). V dropped 8 bases and J dropped 0 bases, with 4 bases sitting between them. CDR3 length equals 11 residues. In DNA, the CDR3 is TGTGCCAGTGGGATGAACACTGAAGCTTTCTTT. It codes for CASGMNTEAFF.

J is TRBJ2-4 and V is TRBV21-1; TRBD2, the table's D call, lacks a check against the DNA. TRBV21-1 is classified as a pseudogene. CDR3 length: 13 amino acids. The CDR3 sequence is CATLRVAKNIQYF. The CDR3 DNA is TGTGCCACCTTGCGGGTAGCCAAAAACATTCAGTACTTC.

Notes on this clone: This sample also contains other DNA sequences that code for the same CDR3. The chain uses TRBV25-1 and TRBJ2-5; no reliable D call. The V end was cut by 1 base, the J end by 1 base, with 7 bases between. Germline V gene data show CDR1 as MGHDK and CDR2 as SYGVNS. The CDR3 is made up of 14 amino acids. As DNA, the CDR3 is TGTGCCAGCAGTGAATTAGGTGGCCAAGAGACCCAGTACTTC. This encodes CASSELGGQETQYF. Looking up the rest from reference TRBV25-1 and TRBJ2-5 gives the full variable domain: EADIYQTPRYLVIGTGKKITLECSQTMGHDKMYWYQQDPGMELHLIHYSYGVNSTEKGDLSSESTVSRIRTEHFPLTLESARPSHTSQYLCASSELGGQETQYFGPGTRLLVL.

V and J are TRBV27 and TRBJ2-1, with a tentative D call TRBD2 (6 bases). The CDR3 is 17 residues long. The V end lost 6 bases, the J end lost 5 bases, and 23 bases lay between the germline ends. Germline V CDR1 and CDR2: MNHEY, SMNVEV (reference sequence). DNA of the CDR3: TGTGCCAGCAGGTTTGGAGGGCAAGACGGGATGCACAATGAGCAGTTCTTC. Protein: CASRFGGQDGMHNEQFF.

The chain combines TRBV5-6 with TRBJ1-1; D is unclear. Germline CDR1 is SGHDT and CDR2 is YYEEEE. The CDR3 covers 14 residues. The V gene lost 0 bases and the J gene lost 1 base, with 7 bases spanning the gap. CDR3 nucleotides: TGTGCCAGCAGCTTGGTCGGGAGGAACACTGAAGCTTTCTTT. Protein product: CASSLVGRNTEAFF. Variable domain in full (rest from reference TRBV5-6 and TRBJ1-1): DAGVTQSPTHLIKTRGQQVTLRCSPKSGHDTVSWYQQALGQGPQFIFQYYEEEERQRGNFPDRFSGHQFPNYSSELNVNALLLGDSALYLCASSLVGRNTEAFFGQGTRLTVV.

This CDR3 is CAISVPPGGSYEQYF. The CDR3, as DNA: TGTGCCATCAGTGTCCCTCCAGGCGGCAGCTACGAGCAGTACTTC. V and J are TRBV10-3 and TRBJ2-7; no definite D call. The CDR3 contains 15 residues. The V gene's germline CDR1 is ENHRY and CDR2 SYGVKD. The germline V and J ends were trimmed by 4 bases and 3 bases, with 16 bases remaining between them.

This rearrangement joins TRBV5-6 to TRBJ2-5; maybe TRBD2 (5 bases). V lost 5 bases and J 4 bases, leaving 18 bases between the germline ends. CDR1 and CDR2 from the germline V gene are SGHDT and YYEEEE. This CDR3 contains 15 residues. CDR3 sequence: CASRALEVGRETQYF. Written as DNA, the CDR3 is TGTGCCAGCAGGGCACTAGAGGTCGGGCGAGAGACCCAGTACTTC.

The chain employs TRBV28 and TRBJ1-2; D is ambiguous. Germline V CDR1 and CDR2: MDHEN, SYDVKM. Trimming pared 3 bases from V and 8 bases from J, leaving 19 bases between. The CDR3 loop spans 15 amino acids. The CDR3, as DNA: TGTGCCAGCAGTTTTTCACCCCCCGTGCTGAGGGGCTACACCTTC. This encodes CASSFSPPVLRGYTF.